Presented here are 32 T cell receptor beta chains from one specimen sequenced in a study of blood T cell repertoires in COVID-19 (dated by TCRdb to the early 2020s). The library was obtained by the immunoSEQ multiplex PCR assay. Drawn from immuneACCESS, this table holds only the in-frame rearrangements with V and J called that TCRdb kept. Clones are partly lost; checked studies trace under half to an unresolved V gene and leave the rest unexplained. The sample table lists approximately 250,000 clones, approximately 90% of them with a count of one. Approximately 4.1% of the sample is held by the ten biggest clonotypes. Sequenced material: PBMCs or T cells enriched from blood (not recorded which). These receptors were collected from a woman aged 25 to 39 who had recovered from COVID-19.

This clone was detected only once. V gene TRBV7-2 combines with J gene TRBJ2-7; 10 bases match TRBD2. Germline V gene data show CDR1 as SGHTA and CDR2 as FQGNSA. The V segment lost 3 bases and the J segment 7 bases; nucleotides outside the gene matches: 3. The CDR3 length is 13 residues. The CDR3, as DNA: TGTGCCAGCAGCTTGCTAGCGGGAGATGAGCAGTACTTC. This sequence encodes CASSLLAGDEQYF.

This chain connects TRBV9 to TRBJ1-5; D not certain. CDR1 SGDLS and CDR2 YYNGEE come from the germline V gene. CDR3 length equals 14 residues. V lost 2 bases to trimming and J lost 0 bases, with 6 bases between them. The CDR3 loop is CASSVTDSNQPQHF. In nucleotides, the CDR3 is TGTGCCAGCAGCGTGACTGATAGCAATCAGCCCCAGCATTTT.

On this clone itself: A read error may account for a junction end that differs from germline. The chain combines TRBV7-7 with TRBJ2-2; possible D gene TRBD1, 6 bases. This CDR3 is 16 amino acids long. Germline V gene lookup returns CDR1 SSHAT and CDR2 FNYEAQ (reference sequence). CDR3 sequence: CASSLGAGPNTGELFF. The DNA of the CDR3 is TGTGCTAGCAGCTTGGGGGCAGGGCCCAACACCGGGGAGCTGTTTTTT.

J is TRBJ1-1 and V is TRBV28; perhaps TRBD1 as D (5 bases). Trimming pared 5 bases from V and 6 bases from J, leaving 16 bases between. This CDR3 is built from 14 residues. Germline V gene sequence: CDR1 MDHEN, CDR2 SYDVKM. DNA of the CDR3: TGTGCCAGCAGTACTCCCCAGGGTTGGCCTGAAGCTTTCTTT. This codes for CASSTPQGWPEAFF.

Here the CDR3 DNA reads TGTGCCATCAGTTCAGATACAACTAATGAAAAACTGTTTTTT. Encoded protein: CAISSDTTNEKLFF. V is TRBV10-3 and J is TRBJ1-4, with D uncertain. The CDR3 consists of 14 residues. The germline V and J ends were trimmed by 5 bases and 0 bases, with 7 bases remaining between them. In germline, CDR1 is ENHRY, CDR2 SYGVKD.

The chain couples TRBV2 to TRBJ2-7; weak D call: TRBD2 (6 bases). Germline-derived CDR1 and CDR2 are SNHLY and FYNNEI. V gave up 6 bases and J gave up 6 bases, with 18 bases separating them. This CDR3 region has 14 residues. The CDR3 nucleotides read TGTGCCAGCAGGCCTTACGGGGGAGTTGGCGAGCAGTACTTC. It is translated as CASRPYGGVGEQYF. The whole variable domain, remainder taken from reference TRBV2 and TRBJ2-7, is EPEVTQTPSHQVTQMGQEVILRCVPISNHLYFYWYRQILGQKVEFLVSFYNNEISEKSEIFDDQFSVERPDGSNFTLKIRSTKLEDSAMYFCASRPYGGVGEQYFGPGTRLTVT.

The V call is TRBV27, the J call TRBJ2-7; TRBD2 matches 8 bases. The CDR3 extends over 15 amino acids. Germline V gives CDR1 MNHEY, CDR2 SMNVEV (reference sequence). The V gene end was trimmed by 5 bases and the J gene end by 3 bases; junction bases not matched to a gene: 9. As DNA, the CDR3 is TGTGCCAGCAGTCTACAAGCGGGAGTGGACTACGAGCAGTACTTC. It encodes CASSLQAGVDYEQYF.

The chain employs TRBV10-3 and TRBJ1-1, with TRBD1 matching 10 bases. Germline trimming cut 6 bases from V and 2 bases from J; bases unmatched to any gene: 6. This CDR3 contains 15 residues. Germline loops: CDR1 ENHRY, CDR2 SYGVKD. The DNA of the CDR3 is TGTGCCATCAGACCTGGGACAGGGGATAACACTGAAGCTTTCTTT. This codes for CAIRPGTGDNTEAFF.

In nucleotides, the CDR3 is TGTGCTGTCGGGGACAGTCATCAAGAGACCCAGTACTTC. This codes for CAVGDSHQETQYF. The V call is TRBV24-1, the J call TRBJ2-5, with 7 bases lining up with TRBD1. In germline, CDR1 is KGHDR, CDR2 SFDVKD. The CDR3 extends over 13 amino acids.

The chain employs TRBV4-1 and TRBJ1-5; D is undetermined. CDR1 and CDR2 from the germline V gene are MGHRA and YSYEKL. The CDR3 extends over 14 amino acids. Trimming removed 5 bases from V and 1 base from J, with 9 bases in between. The CDR3: CASSGAISNQPQHF. In nucleotides, the CDR3 is TGCGCCAGCAGCGGAGCTATAAGCAATCAGCCCCAGCATTTT.

The CDR3 DNA reads as TGTGCCAGCAGCTCCGGGGACATGCTTAATGGCTACACCTTC. It encodes CASSSGDMLNGYTF. The chain recombines TRBV7-3 with TRBJ1-2, with D perhaps matching TRBD1 (6 bases). Germline V gene data show CDR1 as SGHTA and CDR2 as FQGTGA. Trimming cost V 4 bases and J 6 bases, with 15 bases left between them. The CDR3 has 14 amino acids.

V and J are TRBV4-3 and TRBJ1-1; TRBD1 agrees at 9 bases. The V gene's germline CDR1 is LGHNA and CDR2 YSLEER. The ends lost 0 bases at V and 1 base at J; junction bases unmatched: 3. The CDR3 is 16 residues long. The CDR3 here is CASSQDPGQGNTEAFF. DNA for the CDR3: TGCGCCAGCAGCCAAGACCCGGGACAGGGGAACACTGAAGCTTTCTTT.

The table lists this clone with a count of one. This chain uses TRBV28 with TRBJ2-2; 7 nucleotides match TRBD1. The V segment lost 1 base and the J segment 7 bases; nucleotides outside the gene matches: 9. Germline V CDR1 and CDR2: MDHEN, SYDVKM. This CDR3 has 16 residues. CDR3 region: CASSLSGRGFVGELFF. The CDR3 nucleotides read TGTGCCAGCAGTTTATCGGGCAGGGGGTTTGTCGGGGAGCTGTTTTTT.

This clone was counted between two and nine times. The genes are TRBV3-1 (or the pseudogene TRBV3-2) and TRBJ1-6; 7 bases line up with TRBD1. The CDR3 is 15 residues long. Germline lookup yields CDR1 LGHDT and CDR2 YNNKEL (reference sequence). V gave up 1 base and J gave up 9 bases; unmatched junction bases: 6. The CDR3 is CASSQGGGVGSPLHF. CDR3 sequence (DNA): TGTGCCAGCAGCCAAGGAGGGGGCGTTGGTTCACCCCTCCACTTT.

The CDR3 here is CASSPFGTSGRHEQYF. Here the CDR3 DNA reads TGTGCCAGCAGCCCCTTTGGGACTAGCGGGAGACACGAGCAGTACTTC. The rearrangement joins TRBV3-1 (or the pseudogene TRBV3-2) to TRBJ2-7; 14 bases map to TRBD2. Per germline, CDR1 LGHDT and CDR2 YNNKEL (reference sequence). With V trimmed by 4 bases and J by 5 bases, 7 bases remained unmatched. The CDR3 is 16 amino acids.

V and J are TRBV29-1 and TRBJ1-2; a weak D match, TRBD1 (5 bases). This CDR3 has 13 residues. The ends were cut back, 7 bases at V and 13 bases at J, with 25 bases in the middle. Germline CDR1 SQVTM, CDR2 ANQGSEA. The DNA for the CDR3 is TGCAGCGGACGCATCGAGGGACTCCGTCGGTCCACCTTC. It specifies CSGRIEGLRRSTF.

This clone was seen once. This sequence joins TRBV18 and TRBJ2-3, with D possibly TRBD2 on 7 matching bases. Germline assignment: CDR1 KGHSH and CDR2 LQKENI. Trimming removed 3 bases from V and 4 bases from J, with 11 bases in between. The length of the CDR3 is 14 residues. Here the CDR3 reads CASSPGGPPDTQYF. The CDR3 DNA follows: TGTGCCAGCTCACCGGGGGGGCCCCCAGATACGCAGTATTTT.

This clone was detected a few times. The chain carries TRBV19 and TRBJ1-5; 7 bases map to TRBD1. CDR1 and CDR2 (germline): LNHDA, SQIVND (reference sequence). The CDR3 loop spans 18 amino acids. The V gene end was trimmed by 4 bases and the J gene end by 1 base; junction bases not matched to a gene: 13. DNA for the CDR3: TGTGCCAGTAGTAGTGGACAGGCCGACTTTGGGAGCAATCAGCCCCAGCATTTT. As protein: CASSSGQADFGSNQPQHF.

This CDR3 is CASRMDRVGNSPLHF. The CDR3 nucleotides are TGTGCCAGCAGGATGGACAGGGTGGGAAATTCACCCCTCCACTTT. This sequence joins TRBV27 and TRBJ1-6; 8 nucleotides align to TRBD1. With V trimmed by 6 bases and J by 7 bases, 8 bases remained unmatched. Germline assignment: CDR1 MNHEY and CDR2 SMNVEV (reference sequence). The CDR3 has 15 amino acids.

V usage is TRBV30 and J usage is TRBJ2-7; TRBD2 matches at 10 bases. The CDR3 contains 15 residues. Germline CDR1 is GTSNPN and CDR2 is SVGIG (reference sequence). The ends lost 0 bases at V and 4 bases at J; junction bases unmatched: 6. CDR3 nucleotide sequence: TGTGCCTGGAGTGTATCTAGCGGGAGCGGGTACGAGCAGTACTTC. It translates to CAWSVSSGSGYEQYF.

The genes are TRBV28 and TRBJ1-5; no reliable D call. Germline CDR1 and CDR2: MDHEN and SYDVKM. CDR3 length equals 14 residues. Between the trimmed V and J ends, which lost 3 bases and 3 bases, there was a span of 9 bases. CDR3 nucleotide sequence: TGTGCCAGCAGTTTTCGGGAATACAATCAGCCCCAGCATTTT. Amino acid sequence: CASSFREYNQPQHF.

This sequence joins TRBV7-2 and TRBJ1-2; TRBD1 aligns across 8 bases. The CDR3 is 15 residues long. CDR1 is SGHTA, CDR2 FQGNSA, per germline. J was trimmed by 8 bases and V by 6 bases; bases with no gene match: 14. The CDR3 reads CASSQEAQGARGYTF. The DNA for the CDR3 is TGTGCCAGCAGTCAGGAGGCCCAGGGGGCGCGCGGCTACACCTTC.

The genes are TRBV28 and TRBJ2-1; D possibly corresponds to TRBD2 (6 bases). Trimming pared 9 bases from V and 1 base from J, leaving 13 bases between. Germline assignment: CDR1 MDHEN and CDR2 SYDVKM. The CDR3 length is 14 residues. The CDR3: CASYSTSSYNEQFF. CDR3 sequence (DNA): TGTGCCAGTTACTCGACTAGTTCCTACAATGAGCAGTTCTTC.

The rearrangement links TRBV7-9 to TRBJ1-1, with D hard to call. Germline loops: CDR1 SEHNR, CDR2 FQNEAQ (reference sequence). The CDR3 has 13 residues. V lost 7 bases and J 0 bases, leaving 9 bases between the germline ends. CDR3 DNA sequence: TGTGCCAGCATAGGAGCGATGAACACTGAAGCTTTCTTT. Encoded protein: CASIGAMNTEAFF. Drawing the rest from reference TRBV7-9 and TRBJ1-1, the complete variable domain is DTGVSQNPRHKITKRGQNVTFRCDPISEHNRLYWYRQTLGQGPEFLTYFQNEAQLEKSRLLSDRFSAERPKGSFSTLEIQRTEQGDSAMYLCASIGAMNTEAFFGQGTRLTVV.

The chain is built from TRBV7-9 and TRBJ2-3; 9 nucleotides align to TRBD2. CDR1 and CDR2 from the germline V gene are SEHNR and FQNEAQ (reference sequence). Trimming removed 5 bases from V and 7 bases from J; junction bases left unmatched: 13. This CDR3 is built from 16 residues. The CDR3 loop reads CASSTPSGRSWYTQYF. The DNA for the CDR3 is TGTGCCAGCAGCACACCCAGCGGGAGGTCCTGGTATACGCAGTATTTT.

The gene calls are TRBV16 and TRBJ2-7, with D possibly being TRBD1 (6 bases). V lost 0 bases, J lost 0 bases, and 12 bases lay in between. The germline CDR1 and CDR2 sequences are KGHSY and FQNENV. The CDR3 has 16 residues. CDR3 sequence (DNA): TGTGCCAGCAGCCAATCCGGAGGACAGCCCTCCTACGAGCAGTACTTC. Its protein is CASSQSGGQPSYEQYF.

V gene TRBV5-1 combines with J gene TRBJ1-2; D gene uncertain. The CDR3 totals 13 residues. V lost 4 bases and J 5 bases, leaving 12 bases between the germline ends. Germline loops: CDR1 SGHRS, CDR2 YFSETQ. CDR3 bases: TGCGCCAGCAGCCCTAGGGAGAGTTATGGCTACACCTTC. Amino acid sequence: CASSPRESYGYTF. Filled out from reference TRBV5-1 and TRBJ1-2, the complete variable domain reads KAGVTQTPRYLIKTRGQQVTLSCSPISGHRSVSWYQQTPGQGLQFLFEYFSETQRNKGNFPGRFSGRQFSNSRSEMNVSTLELGDSALYLCASSPRESYGYTFGSGTRLTVV.

This sequence joins TRBV14 and TRBJ2-1; D unresolved. Looked up from germline, CDR1 is SGHDN and CDR2 is FVKESK. V gave up 4 bases and J gave up 0 bases, with 7 bases separating them. This CDR3 contains 14 residues. CDR3 loop: CASSPGDSYNEQFF. CDR3 bases: TGTGCCAGCAGCCCCGGTGACTCCTACAATGAGCAGTTCTTC.

The chain uses TRBV18 and TRBJ1-1; possible D gene TRBD1, 5 bases. The CDR3 loop spans 16 amino acids. Germline CDR1 reads KGHSH; CDR2 reads LQKENI. With 3 bases removed from V and 0 bases from J, the gap between germline ends came to 14 bases. Here the CDR3 DNA reads TGTGCCAGCTCACCCCACGACCTGACAGTGAACACTGAAGCTTTCTTT. It translates to CASSPHDLTVNTEAFF.

V gene TRBV5-4 combines with J gene TRBJ2-5, with D hard to call. Deletions cut 4 bases from V and 5 bases from J, with 12 bases between. The germline CDR1 and CDR2 sequences are SGHNT and YYREEE (reference sequence). The CDR3 covers 13 residues. The CDR3 sequence is CASSPLSRETQYF. Written as DNA, the CDR3 is TGTGCCAGCAGCCCCCTTAGTCGGGAGACCCAGTACTTC.

The chain recombines TRBV19 with TRBJ2-6, with D perhaps matching TRBD2 (6 bases). V was clipped by 7 bases and J by 0 bases, with 13 bases between them. The germline V gene encodes CDR1 LNHDA and CDR2 SQIVND (reference sequence). The CDR3 has 16 amino acids. Written as DNA, the CDR3 is TGTGCCAGTACTAGGGCGGGGAACTCTGGGGCCAACGTCCTGACTTTC. Translation gives CASTRAGNSGANVLTF. Combining the CDR3 with reference TRBV19 and TRBJ2-6 gives the whole variable domain DGGITQSPKYLFRKEGQNVTLSCEQNLNHDAMYWYRQDPGQGLRLIYYSQIVNDFQKGDIAEGYSVSREKKESFPLTVTSAQKNPTAFYLCASTRAGNSGANVLTFGAGSRLTVL.

V usage is TRBV7-3 and J usage is TRBJ2-1; 8 nucleotides align to TRBD2. Germline CDR1 reads SGHTA; CDR2 reads FQGTGA. Trimming removed 5 bases from V and 6 bases from J; junction bases left unmatched: 9. The CDR3 runs 15 residues. The CDR3 region is CASSTPGLGFNEQFF. The CDR3 DNA sequence: TGTGCCAGCAGCACGCCGGGACTAGGGTTCAATGAGCAGTTCTTC.